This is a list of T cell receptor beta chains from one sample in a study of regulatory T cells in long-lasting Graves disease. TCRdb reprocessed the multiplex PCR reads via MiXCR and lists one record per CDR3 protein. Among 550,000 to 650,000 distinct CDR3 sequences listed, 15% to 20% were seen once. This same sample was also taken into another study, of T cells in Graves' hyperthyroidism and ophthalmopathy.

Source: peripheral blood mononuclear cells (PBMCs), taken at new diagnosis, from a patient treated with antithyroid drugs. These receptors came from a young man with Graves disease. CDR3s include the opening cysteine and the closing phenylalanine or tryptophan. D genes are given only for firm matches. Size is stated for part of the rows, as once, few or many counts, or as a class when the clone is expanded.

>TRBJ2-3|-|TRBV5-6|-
TGTGCCAGCAGCTTGAAAAGGACAGAAGATACGCAGTATTTT
CASSLKRTEDTQYF
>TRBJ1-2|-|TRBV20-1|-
TGCAGTGCTAGAGATGACCCCGGGGCGAGGTTATATGGCTACACCTTC
CSARDDPGARLYGYTF
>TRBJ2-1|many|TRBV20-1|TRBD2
TGCAGTGCTAGAGTGGCGGGAGGTCTTTACAATGAGCAGTTCTTC
CSARVAGGLYNEQFF
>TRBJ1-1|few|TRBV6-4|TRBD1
TGTGCCAGCACGATTGGGCCCGGCAACAGGGGCACTGAAGCTTTCTTT
CASTIGPGNRGTEAFF
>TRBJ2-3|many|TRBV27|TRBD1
TGTGCCAGCAGACCGACAGGGATCAGCACAGATACGCAGTATTTT
CASRPTGISTDTQYF
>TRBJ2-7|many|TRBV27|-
TGTGCCAGCAGCCCGAGCGGTGGGACCACGTCCGAGCAGTACTTC
CASSPSGGTTSEQYF
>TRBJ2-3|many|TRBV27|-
TGTGCCAGCAGTTCGGGCAGGTGGGAGTCGGGCACAGATACGCAGTATTTT
CASSSGRWESGTDTQYF
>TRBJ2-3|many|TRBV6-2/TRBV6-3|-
TGTGCCAGCAGTTACGAGGCAGGGGGGCAGACAGATACGCAGTATTTT
CASSYEAGGQTDTQYF
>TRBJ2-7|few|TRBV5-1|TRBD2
TGCGCCAGCAGCTTGGCCACGGGGGGAGGGTCACTCTACGAGCAGTACTTC
CASSLATGGGSLYEQYF
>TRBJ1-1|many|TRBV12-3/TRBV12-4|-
TGTGCCAGCAGTCCAAACGGGGGCGTCACTGAAGCTTTCTTT
CASSPNGGVTEAFF
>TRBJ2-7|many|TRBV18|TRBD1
TGTGCCAGCTCACCGGGGACAGGGGGCACCTACGAGCAGTACTTC
CASSPGTGGTYEQYF
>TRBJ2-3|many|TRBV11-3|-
TGTGCCAGCAGCTTAGGCCAGGGCTTTAATGCAGATACGCAGTATTTT
CASSLGQGFNADTQYF
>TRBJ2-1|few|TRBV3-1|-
TGTGCCACAAGCCGTAGTGAAGGGCGGGGTGAGCAGTTCTTC
CATSRSEGRGEQFF
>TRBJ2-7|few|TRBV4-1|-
TGCGCCAGCAGCGCAAAAGCAGGACCGCAGGTTGGGCAGTACTTC
CASSAKAGPQVGQYF
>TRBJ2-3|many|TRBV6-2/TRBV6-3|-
TGTGCCAGCAGTTACGGGGCGGGCACTAGCACAGATACGCAGTATTTT
CASSYGAGTSTDTQYF